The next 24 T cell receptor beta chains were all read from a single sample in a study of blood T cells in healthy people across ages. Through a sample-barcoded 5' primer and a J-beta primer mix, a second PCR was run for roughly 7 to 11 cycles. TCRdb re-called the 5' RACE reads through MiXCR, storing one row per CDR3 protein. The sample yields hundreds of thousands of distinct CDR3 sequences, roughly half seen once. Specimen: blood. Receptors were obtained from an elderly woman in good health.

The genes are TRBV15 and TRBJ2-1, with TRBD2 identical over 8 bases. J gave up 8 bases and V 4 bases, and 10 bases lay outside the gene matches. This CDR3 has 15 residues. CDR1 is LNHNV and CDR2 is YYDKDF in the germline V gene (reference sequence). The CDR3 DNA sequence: TGTGCCACCAGCACAACCGGGAGGGGTTCATATGAGCAGTTCTTC. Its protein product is CATSTTGRGSYEQFF.

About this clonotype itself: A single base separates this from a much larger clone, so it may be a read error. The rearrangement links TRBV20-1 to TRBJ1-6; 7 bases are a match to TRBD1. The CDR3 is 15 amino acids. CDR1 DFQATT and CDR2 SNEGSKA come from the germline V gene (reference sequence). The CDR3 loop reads CNAPSRDSSNSPLHF. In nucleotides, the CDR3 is TGCAATGCTCCGTCCCGGGACAGCAGCAATTCACCCCTCCACTTT.

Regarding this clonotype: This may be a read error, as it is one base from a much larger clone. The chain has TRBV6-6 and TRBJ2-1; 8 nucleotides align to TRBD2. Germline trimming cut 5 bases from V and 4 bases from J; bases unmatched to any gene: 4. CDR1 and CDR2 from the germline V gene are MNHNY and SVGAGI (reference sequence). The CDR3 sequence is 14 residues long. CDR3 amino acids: CASSVSGDYNEQFF. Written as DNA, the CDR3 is TGTGCCAGCAGTGTTAGCGGGGATTACAATGAGCAGTTCTTC.

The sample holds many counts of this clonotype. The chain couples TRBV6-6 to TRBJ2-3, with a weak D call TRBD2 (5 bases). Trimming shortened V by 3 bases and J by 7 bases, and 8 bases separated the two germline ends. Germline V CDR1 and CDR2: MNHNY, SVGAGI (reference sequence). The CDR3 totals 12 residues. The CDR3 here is CASSYTGNTQYF. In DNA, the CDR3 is TGTGCCAGCAGTTATACGGGGAATACGCAGTATTTT.

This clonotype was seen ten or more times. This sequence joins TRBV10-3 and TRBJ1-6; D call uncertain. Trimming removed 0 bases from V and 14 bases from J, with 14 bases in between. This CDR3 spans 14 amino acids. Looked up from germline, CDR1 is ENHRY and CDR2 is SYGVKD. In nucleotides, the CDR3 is TGTGCCATCAGTGAGTCAAGCGGGGTATTGACCCTCCACTTT. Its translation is CAISESSGVLTLHF.

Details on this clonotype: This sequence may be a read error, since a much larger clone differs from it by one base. The CDR3 protein is CAISRDGDNEQYF. The CDR3 DNA follows: TGTGCCATCAGCCGGGACGGAGACAATGAGCAGTACTTC. The chain is built from TRBV10-3 and TRBJ2-5, with D perhaps being TRBD1 or TRBD2 (5 bases each). In germline, CDR1 is ENHRY, CDR2 SYGVKD. The V gene lost 6 bases and the J gene lost 11 bases, with 19 bases spanning the gap. The CDR3 consists of 13 residues.

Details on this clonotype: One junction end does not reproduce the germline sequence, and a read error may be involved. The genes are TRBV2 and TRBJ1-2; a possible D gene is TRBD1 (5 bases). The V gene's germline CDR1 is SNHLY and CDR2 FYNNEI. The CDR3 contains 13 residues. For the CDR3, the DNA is TGTGCCAGCAGTGAAGAGCGGGGCGGAGGCTGCACCTTC. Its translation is CASSEERGGGCTF. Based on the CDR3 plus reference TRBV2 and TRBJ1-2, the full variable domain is EPEVTQTPSHQVTQMGQEVILRCVPISNHLYFYWYRQILGQKVEFLVSFYNNEISEKSEIFDDQFSVERPDGSNFTLKIRSTKLEDSAMYFCASSEERGGGCTFGSGTRLTVV.

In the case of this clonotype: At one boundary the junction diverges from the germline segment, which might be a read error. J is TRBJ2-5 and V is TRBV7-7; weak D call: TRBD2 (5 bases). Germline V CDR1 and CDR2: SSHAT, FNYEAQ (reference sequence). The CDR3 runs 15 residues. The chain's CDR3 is CASSSTRSKIETQYF. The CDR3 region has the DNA TGTGCTAGCAGCTCTACTAGATCTAAAATAGAGACCCAGTACTTC. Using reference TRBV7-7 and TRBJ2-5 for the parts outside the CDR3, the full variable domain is GAGVSQSPRYKVTKRGQDVTLRCDPISSHATLYWYQQALGQGPEFLTYFNYEAQPDKSGLPSDRFSAERPEGSISTLTIQRTEQRDSAMYRCASSSTRSKIETQYFGPGTRLLVL.

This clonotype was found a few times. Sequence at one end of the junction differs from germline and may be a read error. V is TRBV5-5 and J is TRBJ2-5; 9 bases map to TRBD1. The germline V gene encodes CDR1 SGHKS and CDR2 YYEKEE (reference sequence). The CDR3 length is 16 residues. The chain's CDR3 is CASSLAATGGRETQYF. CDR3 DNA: TGTGCCAGCAGTTTGGCCGCTACAGGGGGCAGGGAGACCCAGTACTTC.

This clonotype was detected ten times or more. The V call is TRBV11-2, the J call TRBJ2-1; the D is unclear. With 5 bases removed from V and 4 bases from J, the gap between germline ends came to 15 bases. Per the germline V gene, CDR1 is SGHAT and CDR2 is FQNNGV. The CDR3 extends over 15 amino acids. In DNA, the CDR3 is TGTGCCAGCAGCATAGCCGCCTACTCATACAATGAGCAGTTCTTC. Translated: CASSIAAYSYNEQFF.

CDR3 sequence reads: CASSGDRGNTIYF. The CDR3 DNA reads TGTGCCAGCAGTGGGGACAGGGGAAACACCATATATTTT. V usage is TRBV2 and J usage is TRBJ1-3; the match to TRBD1 covers 8 bases. This CDR3 comprises 13 residues. Germline V gives CDR1 SNHLY, CDR2 FYNNEI. Trimming took 4 bases from V and 4 from J; bases not matched to a gene: 0.

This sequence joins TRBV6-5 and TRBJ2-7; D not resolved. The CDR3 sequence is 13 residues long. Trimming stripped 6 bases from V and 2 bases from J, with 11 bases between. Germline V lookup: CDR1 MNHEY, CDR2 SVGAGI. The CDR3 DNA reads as TGTGCCAGCAGCTCACCCGGTGCCTACGAGCAGTACTTC. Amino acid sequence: CASSSPGAYEQYF.

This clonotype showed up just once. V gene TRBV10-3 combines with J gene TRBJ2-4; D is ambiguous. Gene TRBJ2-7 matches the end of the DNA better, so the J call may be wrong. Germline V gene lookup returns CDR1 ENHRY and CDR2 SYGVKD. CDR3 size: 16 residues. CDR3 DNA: TGTGCCACGACTCCTATTGCATCGGGCTTAATCTACGAGCAGTACTTC. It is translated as CATTPIASGLIYEQYF.

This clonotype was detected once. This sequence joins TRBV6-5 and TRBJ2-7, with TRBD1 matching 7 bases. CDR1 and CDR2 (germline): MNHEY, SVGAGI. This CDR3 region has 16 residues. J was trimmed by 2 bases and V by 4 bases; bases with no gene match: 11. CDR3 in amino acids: CASSSPGGMRPYEQYF. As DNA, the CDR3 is TGTGCCAGCAGTTCCCCAGGGGGTATGCGCCCCTACGAGCAGTACTTC.

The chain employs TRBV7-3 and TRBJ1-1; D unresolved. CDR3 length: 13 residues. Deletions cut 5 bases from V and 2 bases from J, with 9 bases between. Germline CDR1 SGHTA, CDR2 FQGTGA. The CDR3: CASSPTSNTEAFF. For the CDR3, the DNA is TGTGCCAGCAGCCCGACAAGCAACACTGAAGCTTTCTTT.

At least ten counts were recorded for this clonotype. The CDR3 loop is CASSSSALEKLFF. Written as DNA, the CDR3 is TGTGCCAGCAGCTCGTCTGCCCTTGAAAAACTGTTTTTT. The V call is TRBV7-8, the J call TRBJ1-4; D uncertain. The CDR3 extends over 13 amino acids. The V end was cut by 4 bases, the J end by 7 bases, with 10 bases between. Germline V lookup: CDR1 SGHVS, CDR2 FQNEAQ.

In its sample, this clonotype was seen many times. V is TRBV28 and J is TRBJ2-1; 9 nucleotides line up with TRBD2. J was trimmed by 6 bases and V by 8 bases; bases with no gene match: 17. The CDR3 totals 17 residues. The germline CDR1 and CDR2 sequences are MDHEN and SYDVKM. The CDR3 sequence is CASRAGLAGLWANEQFF. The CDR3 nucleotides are TGTGCCAGCCGTGCGGGGCTAGCGGGATTATGGGCCAATGAGCAGTTCTTC.

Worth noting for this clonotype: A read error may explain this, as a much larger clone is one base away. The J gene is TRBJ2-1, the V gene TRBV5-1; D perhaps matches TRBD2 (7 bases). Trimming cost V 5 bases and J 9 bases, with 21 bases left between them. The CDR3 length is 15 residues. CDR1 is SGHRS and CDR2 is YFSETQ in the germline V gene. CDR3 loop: CASSPGGQVSCEQFF. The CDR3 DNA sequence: TGCGCCAGCAGTCCGGGGGGCCAGGTTAGTTGTGAGCAGTTCTTC.

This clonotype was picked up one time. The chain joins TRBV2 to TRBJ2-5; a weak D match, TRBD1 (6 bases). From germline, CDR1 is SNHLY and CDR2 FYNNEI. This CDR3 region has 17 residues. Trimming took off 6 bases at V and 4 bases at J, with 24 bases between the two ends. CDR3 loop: CASSPPLRGPLLETQYF. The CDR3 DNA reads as TGTGCCAGCAGCCCCCCCCTCAGGGGCCCCCTCTTAGAGACCCAGTACTTC.

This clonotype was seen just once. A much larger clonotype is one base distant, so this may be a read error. CDR3 region: CASSRTSRSYTEQFF. CDR3 DNA sequence: TGTGCCAGCAGCCGTACTAGTCGCTCCTACACTGAGCAGTTCTTC. The gene calls are TRBV7-9 and TRBJ2-1, with D possibly matching TRBD2 (5 bases). Germline V CDR1 and CDR2: SEHNR, FQNEAQ (reference sequence). The CDR3 covers 15 residues.

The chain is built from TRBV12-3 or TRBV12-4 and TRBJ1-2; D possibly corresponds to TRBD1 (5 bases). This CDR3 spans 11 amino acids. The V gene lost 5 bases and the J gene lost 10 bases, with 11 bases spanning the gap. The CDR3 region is CASSIRDLYTF. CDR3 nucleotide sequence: TGTGCCAGCAGTATCCGGGACCTCTACACCTTC.

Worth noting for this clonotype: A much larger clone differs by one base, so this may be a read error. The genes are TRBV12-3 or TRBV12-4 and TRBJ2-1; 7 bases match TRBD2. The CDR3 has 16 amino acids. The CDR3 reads CAGSPLSSGVSNEQFF. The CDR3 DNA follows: TGTGCCGGCAGTCCCCTCTCCAGCGGGGTTTCGAATGAGCAGTTCTTC.

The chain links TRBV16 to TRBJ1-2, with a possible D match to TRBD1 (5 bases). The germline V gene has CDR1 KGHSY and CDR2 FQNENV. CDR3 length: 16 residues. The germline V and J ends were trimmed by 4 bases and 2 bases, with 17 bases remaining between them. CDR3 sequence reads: CASSPQEGRGNYGYTF. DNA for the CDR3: TGTGCCAGCAGCCCCCAGGAGGGGCGCGGGAACTATGGCTACACCTTC.

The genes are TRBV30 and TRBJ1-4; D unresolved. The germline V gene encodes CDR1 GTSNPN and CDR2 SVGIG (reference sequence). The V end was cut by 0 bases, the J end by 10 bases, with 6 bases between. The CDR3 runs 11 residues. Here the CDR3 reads CAWSVRGKLFF. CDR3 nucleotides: TGTGCCTGGAGTGTACGCGGAAAACTGTTTTTT.